A single sample gave rise to the 3 T cell receptor beta chains below, sequenced in a study of spatial heterogeneity in lung cancer. Each CDR3 protein gets one entry after TCRdb re-called the 5' RACE reads with MiXCR. The sample includes over 90,000 distinct CDR3 sequences, approximately 8.5% seen only once; the top ten take 6.9%. The time point: sample taken at primary tumor resection. From tumor, nontumor lung or frozen PBMC, whole RNA was taken unsorted for sequencing. Sample: PBMCs, taken at surgery. Receptors originate from a male donor with early-stage non-small cell lung cancer.

This chain's CDR3 is CASRRGAGAYEQYF. CDR3 nucleotide sequence: TGTGCCAGCAGGCGAGGGGCAGGGGCCTACGAGCAGTACTTC. This chain uses TRBV6-5 with TRBJ2-7; maybe TRBD1 (6 bases). Germline CDR1 is MNHEY and CDR2 is SVGAGI. V was shortened by 6 bases and J by 2 bases, with 14 bases between the two germline ends. The CDR3 is 14 residues long.

This clonotype was seen more than once but under ten times. This likely comes from a read error, as the CDR3 has no conserved phenylalanine or tryptophan at its end. The limits of the CDR3 on the DNA are not certain, so only TCRdb's listed CDR3 is given. The V gene is TRBV6-4, the J gene TRBJ2-5; the DNA was not used to check the table's D call, TRBD2. In germline, CDR1 is MRHNA, CDR2 SNTAGT. The CDR3 contains 12 residues when both ends are counted. The CDR3 reads CASSDSEGDIGS.

The chain couples TRBV7-9 to TRBJ2-1, with D perhaps TRBD1 (6 bases). The CDR3 has 13 amino acids. Deletions cut 4 bases from V and 7 bases from J, with 11 bases between. Per germline, CDR1 SEHNR and CDR2 FQNEAQ (reference sequence). CDR3 sequence reads: CASSSDSWNEQFF. As DNA, the CDR3 is TGTGCCAGCAGCTCGGACAGTTGGAATGAGCAGTTCTTC. Full variable domain (remainder filled in from reference TRBV7-9 and TRBJ2-1): DTGVSQNPRHKITKRGQNVTFRCDPISEHNRLYWYRQTLGQGPEFLTYFQNEAQLEKSRLLSDRFSAERPKGSFSTLEIQRTEQGDSAMYLCASSSDSWNEQFFGPGTRLTVL.